The present T cell receptor (beta chain) was sequenced within a study of T cells after yellow fever vaccination. Study in general: Those fractions that held only low numbers of cells were prepared using the SMART-Seq v4 Ultra Low Input RNA kit. Study-wide results and caveats: Post-booster samples contained most primary-vaccination clones (approximately 95% CD4, approximately 88% CD8). Few clonotypes appeared in both CD4 and CD8 compartments. Abundant clonotypes from the bulk population could contaminate FACS-sorted repertoires.

Remarks on this clonotype: Its antigen is currently unknown.

The CDR3 consists of 14 residues. V was clipped by 0 bases and J by 7 bases; unmatched bases: 2. Germline V gene sequence: CDR1 SGHRS, CDR2 YFSETQ. Each CDR3 protein is one row after TCRdb ran MiXCR on the 5' RACE reads. This table holds a few hundred thousand distinct CDR3 sequences, 3% to 4.5% found once. The TCR originated in a man in his late teens or twenties who received the YFV17D yellow fever vaccine. The V gene is TRBV5-1, the J gene TRBJ2-2; TRBD1 aligns across 8 bases. Here the sequenced sample was PBMCs, taken 5 days after the yellow fever booster vaccination. The CDR3 DNA follows: TGCGCCAGCAGCTTGGGGACAGGGAACGGGGAGCTGTTTTTT. Encoded protein: CASSLGTGNGELFF.